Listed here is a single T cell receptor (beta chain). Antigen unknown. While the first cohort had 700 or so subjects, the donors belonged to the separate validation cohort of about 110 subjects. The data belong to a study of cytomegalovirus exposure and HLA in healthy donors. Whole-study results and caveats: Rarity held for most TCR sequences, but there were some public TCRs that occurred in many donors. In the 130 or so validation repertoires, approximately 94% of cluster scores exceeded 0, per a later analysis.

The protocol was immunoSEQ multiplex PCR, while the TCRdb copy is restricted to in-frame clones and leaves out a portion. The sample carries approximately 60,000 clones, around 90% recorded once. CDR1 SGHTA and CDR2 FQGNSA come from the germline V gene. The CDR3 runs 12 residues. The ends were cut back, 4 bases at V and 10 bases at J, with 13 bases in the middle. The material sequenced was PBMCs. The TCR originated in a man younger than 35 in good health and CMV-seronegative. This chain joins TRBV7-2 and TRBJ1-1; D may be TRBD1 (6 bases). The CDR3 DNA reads TGTGCCAGCAGCTATTTTGAGGGGGTAGCTTTCTTT. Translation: CASSYFEGVAFF.